This TCR beta chain was recorded in a study of OX40 agonist ivuxolimab in advanced cancers. Study outcomes and limitations: Patients who responded partially at 0.1-3.0 mg/kg showed clonal expansion ranking among the lowest.

This clone is classed as medium-sized. The antigen remains undetermined. Assay: immunoSEQ multiplex PCR; the TCRdb copy retains only in-frame clones and omits some. The sample includes about 16,000 clones, over 60% seen only once; the top ten take just over 45%. The cohort excluded patients with autoimmune disease history or systemic immunosuppression. The CDR3 contains 12 residues. Per the germline V gene, CDR1 is LNHDA and CDR2 is SQIVND (reference sequence). Trimming pared 6 bases from V and 4 bases from J, leaving 9 bases between. This clonotype originated in an adult with an advanced solid tumor such as melanoma, head and neck, liver or kidney cancer. This material consisted of CD4+ or CD8+ T cells sorted from blood, taken in a trial of the OX40 agonist ivuxolimab. The V call is TRBV19, the J call TRBJ1-1; D is possibly TRBD1 (5 bases). This CDR3 reads CASRWGSTEAFF. In DNA form, the CDR3 reads TGTGCCAGTAGGTGGGGGAGCACTGAAGCTTTCTTT.